Each of the 32 T cell receptor beta chains below was sequenced from the same sample in a study of Ad26.COV2.S vaccination and SARS-CoV-2 variants. This table comes from immunoSEQ multiplex PCR, and its TCRdb copy is limited to in-frame clones, with some not included. The sample lists about 400,000 clones, 83% seen once, with about 8% in the top ten. Described treatment: some 20 received Ad26.COV2.S at low or high dose, single or two shots; about five received placebo; per-sample allocation not given. Each sample was drawn 63 days after the first injection (of vaccine or placebo). This material consisted of peripheral blood, taken in a trial of Ad26.COV2.S vaccine versus placebo. The source of these receptors is a person aged 18-60 years who received the Ad26.COV2.S COVID-19 vaccine or a placebo.

V and J are TRBV7-2 and TRBJ1-4; weak D call: TRBD1 (6 bases). The CDR3 is 14 amino acids. CDR1 is SGHTA and CDR2 is FQGNSA in the germline V gene. Trimming shortened V by 4 bases and J by 7 bases, and 13 bases separated the two germline ends. This CDR3 is CASSSQGFSEKLFF. The DNA for the CDR3 is TGTGCCAGCAGCTCACAGGGTTTTAGTGAAAAACTGTTTTTT.

This chain links TRBV5-1 with TRBJ1-1; no clear D gene. The length of the CDR3 is 14 residues. The germline CDR1 and CDR2 sequences are SGHRS and YFSETQ. V lost 2 bases to trimming and J lost 0 bases, with 8 bases between them. CDR3 protein: CASSLSRLNTEAFF. The CDR3 coding sequence is TGCGCCAGCAGCTTAAGTCGCCTGAACACTGAAGCTTTCTTT.

V usage is TRBV7-2 and J usage is TRBJ1-3; maybe TRBD1 (5 bases). The CDR3 runs to 15 residues. CDR1 is SGHTA, CDR2 FQGNSA, per germline. With 4 bases removed from V and 4 bases from J, the gap between germline ends came to 14 bases. For the CDR3, the DNA is TGTGCCAGCAGCTACCGAACAGGTGAAGGAAACACCATATATTTT. Its translation: CASSYRTGEGNTIYF.

This sequence joins TRBV10-3 and TRBJ1-4; the match to TRBD1 covers 10 bases. The CDR3 extends over 17 amino acids. CDR1 ENHRY and CDR2 SYGVKD come from the germline V gene. Unmatched junction bases numbered 10, after V lost 2 bases and J lost 7 bases. The CDR3 here is CAISEGTGADYSEKLFF. Written as DNA, the CDR3 is TGTGCCATCAGTGAGGGGACAGGGGCAGATTATAGTGAAAAACTGTTTTTT.

V is TRBV10-2 and J is TRBJ1-5; D gene uncertain. Looked up from germline, CDR1 is WSHSY and CDR2 is SAAADI. The CDR3 consists of 12 residues. V lost 3 bases, J lost 7 bases, and 7 bases lay in between. The CDR3 is CASSDFRQPQHF. The CDR3 region has the DNA TGCGCCAGCAGTGATTTCAGGCAGCCCCAGCATTTT.

The chain carries TRBV21-1 and TRBJ1-1; TRBD1 reflects the table's D call only, with no check against the DNA. TRBV21-1 is an annotated pseudogene. The CDR3 extends over 16 amino acids. CDR3 protein: CASRKTGGEEYTEAFF. The CDR3 DNA reads TGTGCCAGCCGAAAGACAGGGGGGGAGGAATACACTGAAGCTTTCTTT.

V gene TRBV4-2 combines with J gene TRBJ2-3; TRBD2 agrees at 8 bases. Germline V lookup: CDR1 LGHNA, CDR2 YNFKEQ. V shed 1 base and J 2 bases; nucleotides not matched to a gene: 8. This CDR3 comprises 17 residues. CDR3 nucleotide sequence: TGTGCCAGCAGCCAAGCCCTCCGGGGGGGGGCCACAGATACGCAGTATTTT. Translated: CASSQALRGGATDTQYF.

The chain carries TRBV4-1 and TRBJ1-2, with 7 bases matching TRBD1. The CDR3 totals 17 residues. J was trimmed by 7 bases and V by 2 bases; bases with no gene match: 16. From germline, CDR1 is MGHRA and CDR2 YSYEKL. CDR3 sequence reads: CASSQSLLQDRTSGYTF. The CDR3 nucleotides read TGCGCCAGCAGCCAATCCCTCCTACAGGACAGGACAAGTGGCTACACCTTC.

This clone appeared a few times. The CDR3 here is CATLRTSTDTQYF. CDR3 DNA sequence: TGTGCCACCTTACGGACTAGCACAGATACGCAGTATTTT. V gene TRBV5-5 combines with J gene TRBJ2-3; possibly TRBD2 for D (5 bases). The CDR3 loop spans 13 amino acids. Germline V CDR1 and CDR2: SGHKS, YYEKEE (reference sequence). Trimming pared 9 bases from V and 0 bases from J, leaving 11 bases between.

The rearrangement links TRBV6-2 or TRBV6-3 to TRBJ2-2, with 7 bases fitting TRBD2. The CDR3 totals 15 residues. Germline V gives CDR1 MNHEY, CDR2 SVGEGT. With V trimmed by 6 bases and J by 4 bases, 8 bases remained unmatched. CDR3 region: CASSRGTTATGELFF. The CDR3 DNA is TGTGCCAGCAGCCGAGGGACTACCGCCACCGGGGAGCTGTTTTTT.

The rearrangement joins TRBV27 to TRBJ2-1; 8 nucleotides match TRBD1. The junction had 8 bases not matched to a gene; V was cut back by 3 bases and J by 7 bases. The length of the CDR3 is 15 residues. Germline V lookup: CDR1 MNHEY, CDR2 SMNVEV (reference sequence). The DNA for the CDR3 is TGTGCCAGCAGTTTCCGGACAGGGCGGTCTAATGAGCAGTTCTTC. Protein: CASSFRTGRSNEQFF.

The rearrangement links TRBV18 to TRBJ2-7; weak D call: TRBD2 (6 bases). The CDR3 sequence is 14 residues long. Germline V gene sequence: CDR1 KGHSH, CDR2 LQKENI. The ends were cut back, 1 base at V and 2 bases at J, with 9 bases in the middle. The DNA for the CDR3 is TGTGCCAGCTCACCACGGGGAGGCCCCTACGAGCAGTACTTC. This translates into CASSPRGGPYEQYF.

J is TRBJ2-1 and V is TRBV28; perhaps TRBD2 as D (5 bases). The V gene's germline CDR1 is MDHEN and CDR2 SYDVKM. Trimming removed 7 bases at V and 4 bases at J, with 14 bases between. The CDR3 extends over 14 amino acids. The CDR3 loop reads CASTTSGPYNEQFF. The CDR3 coding sequence is TGTGCCAGCACCACGAGCGGACCTTACAATGAGCAGTTCTTC.

V usage is TRBV24-1 and J usage is TRBJ2-5; TRBD1 agrees at 10 bases. After removal of 3 bases from V and 4 bases from J, the junction contained 4 bases not matched to a gene. The CDR3 runs 15 residues. From germline, CDR1 is KGHDR and CDR2 SFDVKD. CDR3 residues: CATSDPRTGGETQYF. CDR3 bases: TGTGCCACCAGTGATCCTAGGACAGGGGGAGAGACCCAGTACTTC.

The rearrangement links TRBV27 to TRBJ1-4, with 11 nucleotides matching TRBD1. V was clipped by 5 bases and J by 8 bases; unmatched bases: 7. Germline CDR1 MNHEY, CDR2 SMNVEV (reference sequence). CDR3 length: 15 amino acids. The CDR3 coding sequence is TGTGCCAGCAGTCCAGGGACAGGGGGGAGAGAAAAACTGTTTTTT. Its protein product is CASSPGTGGREKLFF.

The chain carries TRBV5-6 and TRBJ1-1; D possibly corresponds to TRBD1 (6 bases). Trimming pared 8 bases from V and 6 bases from J, leaving 29 bases between. The germline V gene has CDR1 SGHDT and CDR2 YYEEEE. CDR3 length: 17 residues. The CDR3 sequence: CASLSHGGRDKRSEAFF. Here the CDR3 DNA reads TGTGCCAGTCTCTCGCATGGGGGCCGGGATAAGAGGTCTGAAGCTTTCTTT.

V and J are TRBV19 and TRBJ2-5; D gene uncertain. The CDR3 spans 14 residues. Per the germline V gene, CDR1 is LNHDA and CDR2 is SQIVND (reference sequence). V lost 4 bases and J lost 1, with 10 bases in between. The CDR3 bases are TGTGCCAGTAGTAAAACAGCGACCCAAGAGACCCAGTACTTC. It is translated as CASSKTATQETQYF.

This chain connects TRBV10-3 to TRBJ1-1, with a weak D call TRBD1 (5 bases). The V end lost 3 bases, the J end lost 1 base, and 9 bases lay between the germline ends. This CDR3 region has 14 residues. Germline V gene sequence: CDR1 ENHRY, CDR2 SYGVKD. CDR3 loop: CAISDGGPNTEAFF. DNA for the CDR3: TGTGCCATCAGTGACGGGGGACCGAACACTGAAGCTTTCTTT.

The chain is built from TRBV10-2 and TRBJ1-1, with D possibly TRBD1 on 5 matching bases. Between the trimmed V and J ends, which lost 3 bases and 6 bases, there was a span of 11 bases. Germline V gene data show CDR1 as WSHSY and CDR2 as SAAADI. CDR3 length: 13 residues. DNA for the CDR3: TGCGCCAGCAGTGACCCAGGGAGGCCTGAAGCTTTCTTT. Amino acids: CASSDPGRPEAFF.

Details on this clone: Other DNA sequences of this sample code for an identical CDR3. CDR3 nucleotides: TGTGCCAGCAGGGGCACCGAAGCTTTCTTT. Its translation is CASRGTEAFF. The chain uses TRBV2 and TRBJ1-1; D unclear. The CDR3 runs 10 residues. V shed 6 bases and J shed 8 bases, with 7 bases lying between them. Germline V gene data show CDR1 as SNHLY and CDR2 as FYNNEI.

V is TRBV15 and J is TRBJ1-4; possible D gene TRBD1, 5 bases. With 2 bases removed from V and 8 bases from J, the gap between germline ends came to 15 bases. This CDR3 region has 15 residues. The germline V gene encodes CDR1 LNHNV and CDR2 YYDKDF (reference sequence). CDR3 sequence (DNA): TGTGCCACCAGCAGATCCCGCGCCGAGGGGGAAAAACTGTTTTTT. Residues: CATSRSRAEGEKLFF.

This clone was found once. This chain connects TRBV2 to TRBJ1-2; TRBD1 matches at 8 bases. V lost 7 bases to trimming and J lost 4 bases; unmatched junction nucleotides: 5. The CDR3 has 13 residues. The germline V gene encodes CDR1 SNHLY and CDR2 FYNNEI. In DNA, the CDR3 is TGTGCCAGCACGGCAGGGGGCGCCTATGGCTACACCTTC. Protein product: CASTAGGAYGYTF.

The chain combines TRBV7-3 with TRBJ2-3; TRBD2 matches at 8 bases. Germline V gene lookup returns CDR1 SGHTA and CDR2 FQGTGA. The length of the CDR3 is 14 residues. V lost 3 bases, J lost 2 bases, and 1 base stayed unmatched. In nucleotides, the CDR3 is TGTGCCAGCAGCTTTAGCGGGGTCACAGATACGCAGTATTTT. Its protein product is CASSFSGVTDTQYF.

The chain is built from TRBV5-1 and TRBJ2-2; 8 bases align to TRBD2. This CDR3 contains 19 residues. Germline loops: CDR1 SGHRS, CDR2 YFSETQ. J lost 0 bases, V lost 2 bases, and 12 bases had no gene match. The CDR3 sequence: CASSFWAGGHFANTGELFF. The CDR3 DNA reads as TGCGCCAGCAGCTTTTGGGCGGGAGGCCACTTCGCGAACACCGGGGAGCTGTTTTTT.

The chain links TRBV18 to TRBJ2-1, with a tentative D call TRBD1 (7 bases). The CDR3 spans 15 residues. V was clipped by 2 bases and J by 3 bases, with 11 bases between them. Germline values: CDR1 KGHSH, CDR2 LQKENI. For the CDR3, the DNA is TGTGCCAGCTCACCAGGCGGGACAGTCTACAATGAGCAGTTCTTC. Encoded protein: CASSPGGTVYNEQFF.

The chain has TRBV5-4 and TRBJ2-5, with 8 bases aligning to TRBD2. V gave up 4 bases and J gave up 6 bases; unmatched junction bases: 11. Germline V gene data show CDR1 as SGHNT and CDR2 as YYREEE (reference sequence). The CDR3 totals 15 residues. CDR3 residues: CASSLPGGERKTQYF. CDR3 sequence (DNA): TGTGCCAGCAGCCTACCGGGGGGGGAGAGGAAGACCCAGTACTTC.

The V gene is TRBV2, the J gene TRBJ1-2, with D maybe TRBD1 (5 bases). The V and J ends lost 4 bases and 8 bases respectively, with 14 bases between them. This CDR3 is built from 13 residues. Germline V gene sequence: CDR1 SNHLY, CDR2 FYNNEI. DNA of the CDR3: TGTGCCAGCAGTGGAGTAAGGGGATCCGGCTACACCTTC. This gives the protein CASSGVRGSGYTF.

This chain connects TRBV4-2 to TRBJ2-2, with 15 positions matching TRBD2. CDR1 is LGHNA, CDR2 YNFKEQ, per germline. The CDR3 is 18 residues long. The V gene end was trimmed by 4 bases and the J gene end by 4 bases; junction bases not matched to a gene: 7. The CDR3 region is CASSPGLAGGLVTGELFF. The CDR3 DNA sequence: TGTGCCAGCAGCCCAGGACTAGCGGGGGGGTTAGTCACCGGGGAGCTGTTTTTT.

The chain uses TRBV9 and TRBJ2-1; TRBD1 is a possible D gene (6 bases). V was trimmed by 0 bases and J by 5 bases, leaving 9 bases between them. From germline, CDR1 is SGDLS and CDR2 YYNGEE. The CDR3 consists of 14 residues. The CDR3 sequence is CASSVEAGDNEQFF. The CDR3 region has the DNA TGTGCCAGCAGCGTAGAGGCAGGGGACAATGAGCAGTTCTTC.

This rearrangement joins TRBV14 to TRBJ1-2; D ambiguous. CDR1 and CDR2 (germline): SGHDN, FVKESK. Deletions cut 1 base from V and 4 bases from J, with 10 bases between. This CDR3 has 14 amino acids. The DNA of the CDR3 is TGTGCCAGCAGCCAAGTCACGGCCGGCTATGGCTACACCTTC. Protein sequence: CASSQVTAGYGYTF.

The chain carries TRBV19 and TRBJ2-1; D tentatively fits TRBD1 or TRBD2 (5 bases each). Germline-derived CDR1 and CDR2 are LNHDA and SQIVND (reference sequence). V was clipped by 7 bases and J by 10 bases, with 17 bases between them. The CDR3 covers 13 residues. The CDR3 loop is CASTAGARREQFF. Written as DNA, the CDR3 is TGTGCCAGTACGGCCGGGGCCCGGAGGGAGCAGTTCTTC.

The gene calls are TRBV19 and TRBJ1-1; maybe TRBD1 (5 bases). There are 14 residues in the CDR3. CDR1 LNHDA and CDR2 SQIVND come from the germline V gene (reference sequence). Trimming cost V 5 bases and J 2 bases, with 12 bases left between them. The CDR3 sequence is CASSLGTANTEAFF. CDR3 nucleotides: TGTGCCAGTAGTCTCGGGACGGCCAACACTGAAGCTTTCTTT. The full variable domain, in which reference TRBV19 and TRBJ1-1 provide the parts outside the CDR3, is DGGITQSPKYLFRKEGQNVTLSCEQNLNHDAMYWYRQDPGQGLRLIYYSQIVNDFQKGDIAEGYSVSREKKESFPLTVTSAQKNPTAFYLCASSLGTANTEAFFGQGTRLTVV.